A single sample gave rise to the 25 T cell receptor beta chains below, sequenced in a study of T-cell memory formation after mild COVID-19. TCRdb recomputed calls from the 5' RACE reads with MiXCR, one row per CDR3 protein. The data hold over 300,000 distinct CDR3 sequences, with under 25% observed a single time. Material for sequencing was PBMCs or a T cell subset sorted from them (not recorded which). The receptors here all came from a man aged 18 to 35 who had mild COVID-19 (a few samples of this study predate the infection). Cell type and time point are not known.

In this sample, this clonotype turned up a few times. This chain links TRBV12-3 or TRBV12-4 with TRBJ2-2; 9 nucleotides match TRBD1. Losses at the gene ends were 5 bases for V and 7 bases for J; bases not matched to a gene: 11. This CDR3 contains 16 residues. The CDR3 loop is CASSTPGQGLIGELFF. The CDR3 DNA follows: TGTGCCAGCAGTACCCCGGGACAGGGTTTGATCGGGGAGCTGTTTTTT.

This clonotype was seen at least ten times. A read error may account for a junction end that differs from germline. This chain joins TRBV5-1 and TRBJ2-3; 9 bases are shared with TRBD1. The germline gives CDR1 SGHRS, CDR2 YFSETQ. This CDR3 comprises 14 residues. In DNA, the CDR3 is TGTGCCAGCTCATCGGGACAGGGCGGGGATACGCAGTATTTT. It codes for CASSSGQGGDTQYF.

V usage is TRBV20-1 and J usage is TRBJ1-1; perhaps TRBD1 as D (6 bases). The germline V and J ends were trimmed by 5 bases and 4 bases, with 23 bases remaining between them. The CDR3 extends over 16 amino acids. Germline CDR1 reads DFQATT; CDR2 reads SNEGSKA (reference sequence). The CDR3, as DNA: TGCAGTGCTGGCGGGGGGGCCCGGGGGCGGATCACTGAAGCTTTCTTT. This sequence encodes CSAGGGARGRITEAFF.

The chain recombines TRBV20-1 with TRBJ1-5, with no clear D. This CDR3 has 13 residues. With 0 bases removed from V and 6 bases from J, the gap between germline ends came to 9 bases. Looked up from germline, CDR1 is DFQATT and CDR2 is SNEGSKA (reference sequence). The CDR3, as DNA: TGCAGTGCTAGAGATCAGATGGTTCAGCCCCAGCATTTT. Its translation: CSARDQMVQPQHF.

J is TRBJ2-5 and V is TRBV12-3 or TRBV12-4, with TRBD2 matching over 8 bases. The CDR3 has 14 amino acids. After removal of 6 bases from V and 3 bases from J, the junction contained 6 bases not matched to a gene. In nucleotides, the CDR3 is TGTGCCAGCAGCCCCTTAGCGGGGAAAGAGACCCAGTACTTC. This gives the protein CASSPLAGKETQYF.

This chain links TRBV4-2 with TRBJ1-4; no clear D. Germline loops: CDR1 LGHNA, CDR2 YNFKEQ. V was cut by 1 base and J by 4 bases, with 13 bases left in between. The CDR3 is 16 amino acids. The CDR3 sequence: CASSQVSSGSNEKLFF. CDR3 nucleotide sequence: TGTGCCAGCAGCCAAGTATCTTCCGGGAGTAATGAAAAACTGTTTTTT.

The chain employs TRBV11-2 and TRBJ2-5, with D hard to call. Per germline, CDR1 SGHAT and CDR2 FQNNGV. V lost 4 bases and J 5 bases, leaving 14 bases between the germline ends. CDR3 size: 14 residues. The DNA of the CDR3 is TGTGCCAGCAGCTCAGAACGGCTACCGGAGACCCAGTACTTC. Translated: CASSSERLPETQYF.

At least ten counts were recorded for this clonotype. This rearrangement joins TRBV7-9 to TRBJ1-5; D ambiguous. In germline, CDR1 is SEHNR, CDR2 FQNEAQ (reference sequence). This CDR3 spans 14 amino acids. V lost 0 bases, J lost 4 bases, and 7 bases lay in between. The CDR3 sequence is CASSLASGNQPQHF. DNA of the CDR3: TGTGCCAGCAGCTTAGCATCTGGGAATCAGCCCCAGCATTTT.

This clonotype appeared a few times. The chain combines TRBV29-1 with TRBJ1-1, with D uncertain. Between the trimmed V and J ends, which lost 1 base and 1 base, there was a span of 7 bases. The CDR3 has 13 residues. CDR1 is SQVTM, CDR2 ANQGSEA, per germline. The CDR3 loop is CSVEGSGNTEAFF. The CDR3 DNA follows: TGCAGCGTTGAAGGTTCGGGGAACACTGAAGCTTTCTTT.

The chain combines TRBV6-4 with TRBJ1-1; a weak D match, TRBD1 (5 bases). This CDR3 has 13 amino acids. Germline V gene lookup returns CDR1 MRHNA and CDR2 SNTAGT. Trimming left V 10 bases short and J 0 bases short, with 12 bases between. The CDR3 loop is CATGDSLNTEAFF. The CDR3 DNA reads as TGTGCCACCGGTGACAGCCTGAACACTGAAGCTTTCTTT.

V is TRBV19 and J is TRBJ1-2, with D possibly being TRBD1 (5 bases). Germline V gene lookup returns CDR1 LNHDA and CDR2 SQIVND (reference sequence). Trimming took 4 bases from V and 6 from J, leaving 12 bases between them. This CDR3 has 13 residues. The CDR3 DNA follows: TGTGCCAGTAGTAATCGAGGGGAGGATGGCTACACCTTC. It codes for CASSNRGEDGYTF.

The sample holds a few counts of this clonotype. This chain connects TRBV7-9 to TRBJ1-6; the match to TRBD1 covers 7 bases. From germline, CDR1 is SEHNR and CDR2 FQNEAQ (reference sequence). The CDR3 contains 15 residues. Losses at the gene ends were 5 bases for V and 6 bases for J; bases not matched to a gene: 7. CDR3 nucleotides: TGTGCCAGCAGCCAGGGACAGCCGGCTAATTCACCCCTCCACTTT. It is translated as CASSQGQPANSPLHF.

This clonotype was picked up many times. This chain connects TRBV7-2 to TRBJ2-7; TRBD2 might be the D (6 bases). Germline assignment: CDR1 SGHTA and CDR2 FQGNSA. CDR3 length equals 14 residues. V was pared by 3 bases and J by 3 bases, with 12 bases between. In DNA, the CDR3 is TGTGCCAGCAGCTTTTTAGCGGTGGGCTACGAGCAGTACTTC. The encoded protein is CASSFLAVGYEQYF.

The chain joins TRBV4-3 to TRBJ1-4; 11 bases match TRBD1. The V gene end was trimmed by 4 bases and the J gene end by 6 bases; junction bases not matched to a gene: 4. Germline CDR1 LGHNA, CDR2 YSLEER. The CDR3 length is 15 residues. The CDR3 here is CASSPRDRGDEKLFF. In DNA, the CDR3 is TGCGCCAGCAGCCCAAGGGACAGGGGGGATGAAAAACTGTTTTTT.

This chain connects TRBV7-9 to TRBJ1-2; D is uncertain. The CDR3 extends over 15 amino acids. The germline V gene has CDR1 SEHNR and CDR2 FQNEAQ (reference sequence). The ends were cut back, 1 base at V and 3 bases at J, with 12 bases in the middle. CDR3 nucleotide sequence: TGTGCCAGCAGCTTAGAGTTGGTGGCCTACTATGGCTACACCTTC. Translated: CASSLELVAYYGYTF.

The chain joins TRBV5-1 to TRBJ1-1, with D hard to call. The CDR3 length is 14 residues. Germline V CDR1 and CDR2: SGHRS, YFSETQ. V was clipped by 4 bases and J by 5 bases, with 15 bases between them. CDR3 in amino acids: CASSKQRVGTEAFF. The CDR3 DNA reads as TGCGCCAGCAGCAAACAGAGGGTAGGGACTGAAGCTTTCTTT.

In nucleotides, the CDR3 is TGTGCCATCAGTGACGGACCGAATCAGCCCCAGCATTTT. Translating gives CAISDGPNQPQHF. This rearrangement joins TRBV10-3 to TRBJ1-5; D call uncertain. Trimming pared 3 bases from V and 4 bases from J, leaving 7 bases between. CDR1 and CDR2 (germline): ENHRY, SYGVKD. The CDR3 consists of 13 residues.

This clonotype was detected only a few times. The chain uses TRBV20-1 and TRBJ2-7, with a possible D match to TRBD1 (5 bases). From germline, CDR1 is DFQATT and CDR2 SNEGSKA (reference sequence). The CDR3 has 15 residues. The germline V and J ends were trimmed by 0 bases and 2 bases, with 14 bases remaining between them. CDR3 protein: CSARDSRVQTYEQYV. The CDR3 coding sequence is TGCAGTGCTAGAGATTCCAGGGTACAGACCTACGAGCAGTACGTC.

The V call is TRBV11-2, the J call TRBJ2-7, with 8 bases matching TRBD1. Trimming removed 5 bases from V and 5 bases from J; junction bases left unmatched: 8. Germline CDR1 reads SGHAT; CDR2 reads FQNNGV. The CDR3 covers 14 residues. CDR3 region: CASSRNRGYDEQYF. CDR3 bases: TGTGCCAGCAGCCGAAACAGGGGGTATGACGAGCAGTACTTC.

The V call is TRBV5-1, the J call TRBJ2-1; D unresolved. The CDR3 is made up of 13 amino acids. V was trimmed by 0 bases and J by 9 bases, leaving 10 bases between them. The germline V gene has CDR1 SGHRS and CDR2 YFSETQ. The CDR3 reads CASSLDRFSEQFF. The CDR3 DNA follows: TGCGCCAGCAGCTTGGATAGGTTTAGTGAGCAGTTCTTC.

This chain connects TRBV7-9 to TRBJ1-2; no clear D gene. This CDR3 has 12 amino acids. The germline gives CDR1 SEHNR, CDR2 FQNEAQ (reference sequence). Between the trimmed V and J ends, which lost 5 bases and 6 bases, there was a span of 10 bases. CDR3 DNA: TGTGCCAGCAGCGCCGACGGTGATGGCTACACCTTC. Translating gives CASSADGDGYTF.

Ten or more counts support this clonotype. A much bigger clone sits one base away, suggesting this may be a read error. The chain is built from TRBV7-3 and TRBJ2-3, with D tentatively TRBD1 (6 bases). Germline values: CDR1 SGHTA, CDR2 FQGTGA. V lost 5 bases and J lost 1, with 7 bases in between. This CDR3 region has 13 residues. The CDR3 DNA reads TGTGCCAGCAGCCACAGGGGCACAGATACGCAGTATTTT. Residues: CASSHRGTDTQYF.

The genes are TRBV12-3 or TRBV12-4 and TRBJ2-2; D unresolved. This CDR3 comprises 18 residues. V was cut by 2 bases and J by 1 base, with 17 bases left in between. The CDR3, as DNA: TGTGCCAGCAGTTTATCGTCAGCGTTTACAGTGAACACCGGGGAGCTGTTTTTT. Its protein product is CASSLSSAFTVNTGELFF.

The chain has TRBV12-3 or TRBV12-4 and TRBJ1-1, with D perhaps matching TRBD1 (6 bases). Trimming took 6 bases from V and 0 from J, leaving 11 bases between them. The CDR3 has 14 residues. This CDR3 is CASSYRVVNTEAFF. CDR3 sequence (DNA): TGTGCCAGCAGCTACAGGGTAGTGAACACTGAAGCTTTCTTT.

This clonotype was picked up a small number of times. The chain uses TRBV27 and TRBJ2-3; possibly TRBD1 or TRBD2 for D (6 bases each). The V gene lost 3 bases and the J gene lost 1 base, with 11 bases spanning the gap. The CDR3 totals 15 residues. Germline CDR1 reads MNHEY; CDR2 reads SMNVEV (reference sequence). Here the CDR3 reads CASSFGGPRTDTQYF. In DNA, the CDR3 is TGTGCCAGCAGTTTTGGGGGGCCCCGCACAGATACGCAGTATTTT.